This TCR beta chain was obtained from a study of identical twins. TCRdb redid the calling of the 5' RACE reads with MiXCR, one entry per CDR3 protein. The data contain some 710,000 distinct CDR3 sequences, 5.5% to 7.5% of them singletons. The CDR3 loop spans 12 amino acids. The germline gives CDR1 LNHNV, CDR2 YYDKDF (reference sequence). Deletions cut 10 bases from V and 0 bases from J, with 9 bases between. This clonotype was seen a few times. The sample consisted of naive T cells sorted from blood. This receptor was obtained from a man between 18 and 35 years old in good health. This chain joins TRBV15 and TRBJ2-5; D perhaps matches TRBD2 (6 bases). This CDR3 reads CASGANQETQYF. The CDR3, as DNA: TGTGCCAGCGGGGCTAACCAAGAGACCCAGTACTTC.